This T cell receptor beta chain was sequenced during a study of blood T cell repertoires in COVID-19. Overall study: Material from acute and convalescent COVID-19 was sourced from the United States, Italy and Spain. The cDNA or gDNA used as material had been derived from T cells, B-cell-depleted T cells, or PBMCs.

This clone has just one count. Two negative PCRs, clearance, or symptom resolution had been documented for recovered Cohort 3 donors. Measured with immunoSEQ multiplex PCR; TCRdb has only the in-frame clones, and not every one. The sample has 300,000 to 400,000 clones, more than 70% seen once. The clonotype was recovered from a woman in her late teens or twenties who had recovered from COVID-19. The sequenced sample consisted of PBMCs or T cells enriched from blood (not recorded which).

The CDR3 sequence is CASSSALGGSYEQYF. The DNA for the CDR3 is TGTGCCAGCAGCTCAGCTTTGGGGGGGTCCTACGAGCAGTACTTC. V usage is TRBV13 and J usage is TRBJ2-7; 7 nucleotides match TRBD2. This CDR3 is built from 15 residues. The germline CDR1 and CDR2 sequences are PRHDT and FYEKMQ (reference sequence). The V segment lost 4 bases and the J segment 1 base; nucleotides outside the gene matches: 7.